The 10 T cell receptor beta chains given below trace back to one sample, sequenced in a study of T cell changes during pregnancy in multiple sclerosis. Profiling relied on immunoSEQ multiplex PCR, and the TCRdb table lists in-frame clones only, not all of them. The table shows tens of thousands of clones, with about 91% occurring only once. The material sequenced was peripheral blood, taken before pregnancy. Receptors were obtained from a female donor with multiple sclerosis, enrolled in a pregnancy study.

The genes are TRBV6-1 and TRBJ2-7; tentatively, D is TRBD2 (6 bases). CDR1 is MNHNS and CDR2 is SASEGT in the germline V gene. Trimming took off 3 bases at V and 2 bases at J, with 8 bases between the two ends. This CDR3 has 13 residues. The CDR3 spells CASSEAGPYEQYF. The CDR3 DNA follows: TGTGCCAGCAGTGAGGCGGGACCCTACGAGCAGTACTTC.

This chain uses TRBV18 with TRBJ2-1; TRBD2 might be the D (5 bases). The V end lost 7 bases, the J end lost 6 bases, and 19 bases lay between the germline ends. The CDR3 consists of 15 residues. Germline lookup yields CDR1 KGHSH and CDR2 LQKENI. DNA for the CDR3: TGTGCCAGCTTAGACCGGGCCCTGAGGGCCAATGAGCAGTTCTTC. It specifies CASLDRALRANEQFF.

The rearrangement links TRBV6-1 to TRBJ1-5, with TRBD1 identical over 8 bases. Germline V gene lookup returns CDR1 MNHNS and CDR2 SASEGT. V shed 2 bases, J shed 1 base, and the junction held 4 bases outside the gene matches. The CDR3 spans 16 residues. Here the CDR3 DNA reads TGTGCCAGCAGTGAATTCAGGGGGCTGAGCAATCAGCCCCAGCATTTT. Amino acid sequence: CASSEFRGLSNQPQHF.

This clone was observed a single time. This chain connects TRBV27 to TRBJ2-7, with 7 bases that match TRBD1. The J segment lost 4 bases and the V segment lost 6 bases, leaving 6 bases of the junction unmatched. CDR1 and CDR2 from the germline V gene are MNHEY and SMNVEV (reference sequence). The CDR3 is 13 residues long. CDR3 sequence: CASSPGQNYEQYF. CDR3 coding DNA: TGTGCCAGCAGCCCGGGACAGAATTACGAGCAGTACTTC.

V gene TRBV7-6 combines with J gene TRBJ2-1; 12 bases align to TRBD2. Germline loops: CDR1 SGHVS, CDR2 FNYEAQ. V was clipped by 5 bases and J by 4 bases; unmatched bases: 15. CDR3 length equals 19 residues. The CDR3 DNA is TGTGCCAGCAGCCCCTTGACTAGCGGGAGAATAAGCCTTTACAATGAGCAGTTCTTC. This codes for CASSPLTSGRISLYNEQFF. Filled out from reference TRBV7-6 and TRBJ2-1, the complete variable domain reads GAGVSQSPRYKVTKRGQDVALRCDPISGHVSLYWYRQALGQGPEFLTYFNYEAQQDKSGLPNDRFSAERPEGSISTLTIQRTEQRDSAMYRCASSPLTSGRISLYNEQFFGPGTRLTVL.

J is TRBJ2-1 and V is TRBV2; D unclear. V lost 9 bases to trimming and J lost 1 base, with 13 bases between them. The CDR3 has 14 residues. Per germline, CDR1 SNHLY and CDR2 FYNNEI. For the CDR3, the DNA is TGTGCCAGTGAGAAGCTGGTGTCCTACAATGAGCAGTTCTTC. It specifies CASEKLVSYNEQFF.

This rearrangement joins TRBV6-4 to TRBJ2-1, with TRBD2 as a possible D gene (6 bases). Germline CDR1 reads MRHNA; CDR2 reads SNTAGT. The CDR3 covers 15 residues. With 6 bases removed from V and 8 bases from J, the gap between germline ends came to 20 bases. The CDR3 reads CASSHFGSPTDEQFF. The CDR3 DNA is TGTGCCAGCAGCCACTTCGGGAGTCCCACGGATGAGCAGTTCTTC.

This clone was observed a single time. This chain links TRBV5-4 with TRBJ2-5; TRBD2 agrees at 8 bases. Germline CDR1 and CDR2: SGHNT and YYREEE (reference sequence). The length of the CDR3 is 16 residues. The ends lost 0 bases at V and 0 bases at J; junction bases unmatched: 4. The CDR3 DNA reads as TGTGCCAGCAGCTTGGGTAGCGGGATGTACCAAGAGACCCAGTACTTC. Its translation is CASSLGSGMYQETQYF.

The chain is built from TRBV2 and TRBJ1-3; D ambiguous. V shed 5 bases and J shed 4 bases, with 15 bases lying between them. The CDR3 runs to 15 residues. Germline CDR1 reads SNHLY; CDR2 reads FYNNEI. The CDR3 DNA follows: TGTGCCAGCAGTTCCGGGGTATTGTGGGGAAACACCATATATTTT. Protein product: CASSSGVLWGNTIYF.

V usage is TRBV13 and J usage is TRBJ2-2; TRBD1 aligns across 11 bases. The germline CDR1 and CDR2 sequences are PRHDT and FYEKMQ (reference sequence). The CDR3 length is 15 residues. J gave up 4 bases and V 5 bases, and 3 bases lay outside the gene matches. The CDR3, as DNA: TGTGCCAGCAGCGACGGGACAGGGGGCACCGGGGAGCTGTTTTTT. It codes for CASSDGTGGTGELFF.